This record looks at one TCR beta chain sequence and its context. Its antigen remains unknown. It was healthy bone marrow donors who served as donors. This CDR3 is 13 amino acids long. Germline values: CDR1 SGHNT, CDR2 YYREEE (reference sequence). The trim removed 4 bases at V and 5 bases at J, leaving 5 bases unmatched. This sample is part of a study of cytomegalovirus exposure and HLA in healthy donors. Study findings and constraints: Previous analysis showed most TCR beta V segments were productive about 90% or about 30% of the time. 87-base-pair reads could not separate some V segments, including TRBV6-2 and TRBV6-3. Association with HLA alleles at 0.05 false discovery rate was found for 15,000 or so TCR beta sequences in a later analysis.

60 Vbeta and 13 Jbeta primers were used in PCR. Sequencing was performed with immunoSEQ multiplex PCR; in TCRdb, only in-frame clones are kept and a portion is missing. The repertoire has around 190,000 clones, almost 85% of them found once; the top ten carry over 2%. The receptor was isolated from a woman in her fifties or sixties in good health and CMV-seronegative. This rearrangement joins TRBV5-4 to TRBJ1-1; 7 nucleotides match TRBD1. The sequencing sample was made of PBMCs. CDR3 DNA sequence: TGTGCCAGCAGCCGAGGGACAGATACTGAAGCTTTCTTT. Protein product: CASSRGTDTEAFF.